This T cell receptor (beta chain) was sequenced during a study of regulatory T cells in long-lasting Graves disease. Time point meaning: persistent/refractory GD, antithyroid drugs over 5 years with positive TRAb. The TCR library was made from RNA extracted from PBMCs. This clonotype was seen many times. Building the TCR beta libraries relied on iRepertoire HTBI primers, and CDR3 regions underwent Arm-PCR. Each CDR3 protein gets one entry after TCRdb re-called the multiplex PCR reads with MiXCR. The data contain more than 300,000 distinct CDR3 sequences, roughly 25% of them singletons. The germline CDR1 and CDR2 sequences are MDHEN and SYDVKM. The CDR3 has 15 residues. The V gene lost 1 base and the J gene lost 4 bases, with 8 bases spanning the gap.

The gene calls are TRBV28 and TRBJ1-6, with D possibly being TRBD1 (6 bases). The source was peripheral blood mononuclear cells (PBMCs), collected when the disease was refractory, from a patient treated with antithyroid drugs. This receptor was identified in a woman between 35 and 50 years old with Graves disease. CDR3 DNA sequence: TGTGCCAGCAGTTTATCCCAGGGGTATAATTCACCCCTCCACTTT. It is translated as CASSLSQGYNSPLHF. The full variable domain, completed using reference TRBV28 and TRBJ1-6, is DVKVTQSSRYLVKRTGEKVFLECVQDMDHENMFWYRQDPGLGLRLIYFSYDVKMKEKGDIPEGYSVSREKKERFSLILESASTNQTSMYLCASSLSQGYNSPLHFGNGTRLTVT.